Reported below is one T cell receptor beta chain. What it binds is unknown. The CDR3 runs to 16 residues. The V gene's germline CDR1 is SGDLS and CDR2 YYNGEE. Unmatched junction bases numbered 3, after V lost 2 bases and J lost 5 bases. This entry comes from a study of blood T cells in healthy people across ages. Caucasian individuals from Russia who were healthy and aged 6 to 90 acted as donors. Alongside a J-beta primer mix, a sample-barcoded 5' primer served in a second PCR lasting about 7 to 12 cycles. A single record per CDR3 protein comes from TCRdb applying MiXCR to the 5' RACE reads. Of around 990,000 distinct CDR3 sequences in the sample, 30% to 40% were seen once. Study findings and constraints: Any changes in expanded clonotypes were possibly confounded, as donor CMV status remained unknown.

Sequencing was done on a sample of blood. The gene calls are TRBV9 and TRBJ2-3, with 15 bases aligning to TRBD2. The sequence derives from a man aged 18-30 years in good health. CDR3 sequence reads: CASSVGTSGGLDTQYF. In DNA form, the CDR3 reads TGTGCCAGCAGCGTTGGGACTAGCGGGGGGTTAGATACGCAGTATTTT.